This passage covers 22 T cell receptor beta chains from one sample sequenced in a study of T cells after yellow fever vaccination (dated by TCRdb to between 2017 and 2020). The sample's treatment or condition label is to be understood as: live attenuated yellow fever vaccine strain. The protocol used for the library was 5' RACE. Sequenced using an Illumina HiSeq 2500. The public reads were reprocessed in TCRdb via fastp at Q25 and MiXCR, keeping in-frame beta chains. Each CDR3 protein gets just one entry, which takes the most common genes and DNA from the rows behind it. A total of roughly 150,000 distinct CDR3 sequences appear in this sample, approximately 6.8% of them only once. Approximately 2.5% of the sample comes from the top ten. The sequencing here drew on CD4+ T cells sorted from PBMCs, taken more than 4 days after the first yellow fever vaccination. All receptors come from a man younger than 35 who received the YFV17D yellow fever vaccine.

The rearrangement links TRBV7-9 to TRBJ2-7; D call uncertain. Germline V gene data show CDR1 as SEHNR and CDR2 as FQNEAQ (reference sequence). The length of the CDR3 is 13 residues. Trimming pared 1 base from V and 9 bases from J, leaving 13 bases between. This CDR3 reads CASSLEFVGRQYF. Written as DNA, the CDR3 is TGTGCCAGCAGCTTAGAATTCGTTGGACGGCAGTACTTC.

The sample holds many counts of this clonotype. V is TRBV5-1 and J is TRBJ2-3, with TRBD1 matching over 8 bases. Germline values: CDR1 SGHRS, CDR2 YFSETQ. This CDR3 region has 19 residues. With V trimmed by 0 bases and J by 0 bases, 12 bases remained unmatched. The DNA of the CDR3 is TGCGCCAGCAGCTTGGGTGGACAGGGACCGAGGACTAGCACAGATACGCAGTATTTT. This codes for CASSLGGQGPRTSTDTQYF.

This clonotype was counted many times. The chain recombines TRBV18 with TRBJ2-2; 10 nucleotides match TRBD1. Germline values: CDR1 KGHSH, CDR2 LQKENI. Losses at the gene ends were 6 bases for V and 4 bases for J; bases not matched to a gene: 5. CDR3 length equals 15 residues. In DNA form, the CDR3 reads TGTGCCAGCTCGGCGGGACAGGGGACCACCGGGGAGCTGTTTTTT. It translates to CASSAGQGTTGELFF.

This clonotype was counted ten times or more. Written as DNA, the CDR3 is TGTGCCAGCAGCCAAGACACTTCCGCGGCCTACGAGCAGTACTTC. Its protein is CASSQDTSAAYEQYF. The genes are TRBV3-1 and TRBJ2-7; D is uncertain. Trimming pared 0 bases from V and 2 bases from J, leaving 11 bases between. The germline gives CDR1 LGHDT, CDR2 YNNKEL (reference sequence). The CDR3 has 15 amino acids.

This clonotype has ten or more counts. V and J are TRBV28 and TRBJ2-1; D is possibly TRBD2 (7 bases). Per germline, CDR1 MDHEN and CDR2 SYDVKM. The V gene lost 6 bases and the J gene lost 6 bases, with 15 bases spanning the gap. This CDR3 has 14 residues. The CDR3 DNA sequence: TGTGCCAGCAGGAGGGGGGGGGGAAGCAATGAGCAGTTCTTC. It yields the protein CASRRGGGSNEQFF. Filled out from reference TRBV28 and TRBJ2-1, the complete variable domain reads DVKVTQSSRYLVKRTGEKVFLECVQDMDHENMFWYRQDPGLGLRLIYFSYDVKMKEKGDIPEGYSVSREKKERFSLILESASTNQTSMYLCASRRGGGSNEQFFGPGTRLTVL.

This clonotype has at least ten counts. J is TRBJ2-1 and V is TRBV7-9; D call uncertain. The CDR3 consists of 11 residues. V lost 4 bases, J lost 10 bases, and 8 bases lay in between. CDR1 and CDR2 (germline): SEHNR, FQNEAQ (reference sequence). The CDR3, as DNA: TGTGCCAGCAGCTCGGATTGGGAGCAGTTCTTC. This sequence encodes CASSSDWEQFF.

Written as DNA, the CDR3 is TGTGCCAGCAGCGGGGGGACGGTCTACGAGCAGTACTTC. Residues: CASSGGTVYEQYF. This chain joins TRBV5-4 and TRBJ2-7, with D maybe TRBD2 (6 bases). CDR3 size: 13 residues. V was cut by 4 bases and J by 3 bases, with 11 bases left in between. Germline V lookup: CDR1 SGHNT, CDR2 YYREEE (reference sequence).

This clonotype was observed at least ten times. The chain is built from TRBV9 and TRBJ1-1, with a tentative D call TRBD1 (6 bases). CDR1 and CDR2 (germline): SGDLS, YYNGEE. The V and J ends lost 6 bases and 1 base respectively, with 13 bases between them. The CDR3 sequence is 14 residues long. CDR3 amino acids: CASNRQEENTEAFF. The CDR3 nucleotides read TGTGCCAGCAACCGACAGGAGGAGAACACTGAAGCTTTCTTT. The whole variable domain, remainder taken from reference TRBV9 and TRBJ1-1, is DSGVTQTPKHLITATGQRVTLRCSPRSGDLSVYWYQQSLDQGLQFLIQYYNGEERAKGNILERFSAQQFPDLHSELNLSSLELGDSALYFCASNRQEENTEAFFGQGTRLTVV.

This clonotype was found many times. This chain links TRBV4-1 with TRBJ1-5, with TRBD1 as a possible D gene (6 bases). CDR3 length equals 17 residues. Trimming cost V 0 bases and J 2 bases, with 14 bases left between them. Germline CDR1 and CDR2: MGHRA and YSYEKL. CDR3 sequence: CASSQDLRGVGNQPQHF. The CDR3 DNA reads TGCGCCAGCAGCCAAGATCTAAGGGGGGTCGGCAATCAGCCCCAGCATTTT.

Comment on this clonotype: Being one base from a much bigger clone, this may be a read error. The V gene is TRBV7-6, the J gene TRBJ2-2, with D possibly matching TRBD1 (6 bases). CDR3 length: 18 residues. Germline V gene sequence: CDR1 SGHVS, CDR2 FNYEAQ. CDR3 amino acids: CASSSLPYGTSNIGELFF. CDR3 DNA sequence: TGTGCCAGCAGCTCGCTCCCTTACGGGACAAGCAACATCGGGGAGCTGTTTTTT.

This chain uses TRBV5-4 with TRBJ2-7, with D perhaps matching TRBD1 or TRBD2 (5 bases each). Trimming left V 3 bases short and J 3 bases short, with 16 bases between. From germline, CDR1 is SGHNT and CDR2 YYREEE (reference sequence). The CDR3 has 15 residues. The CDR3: CASSSIPGPYYEQYV. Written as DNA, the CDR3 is TGTGCCAGCAGCTCTATACCGGGACCTTACTACGAGCAGTACGTC.

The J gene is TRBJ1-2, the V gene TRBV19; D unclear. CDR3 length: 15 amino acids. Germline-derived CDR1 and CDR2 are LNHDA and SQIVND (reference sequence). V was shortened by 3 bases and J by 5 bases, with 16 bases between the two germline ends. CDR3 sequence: CASSIASRYGYGYTF. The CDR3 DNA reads TGTGCCAGTAGTATCGCCTCAAGGTATGGGTATGGCTACACCTTC. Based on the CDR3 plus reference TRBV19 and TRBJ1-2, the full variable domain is DGGITQSPKYLFRKEGQNVTLSCEQNLNHDAMYWYRQDPGQGLRLIYYSQIVNDFQKGDIAEGYSVSREKKESFPLTVTSAQKNPTAFYLCASSIASRYGYGYTFGSGTRLTVV.

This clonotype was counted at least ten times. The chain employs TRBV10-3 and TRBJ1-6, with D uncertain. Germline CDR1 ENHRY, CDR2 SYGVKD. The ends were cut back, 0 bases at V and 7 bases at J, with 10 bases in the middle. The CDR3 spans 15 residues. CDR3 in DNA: TGTGCCATCAGTGAGTCGTTCGGGCAAAATTCACCCCTCCACTTT. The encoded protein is CAISESFGQNSPLHF.

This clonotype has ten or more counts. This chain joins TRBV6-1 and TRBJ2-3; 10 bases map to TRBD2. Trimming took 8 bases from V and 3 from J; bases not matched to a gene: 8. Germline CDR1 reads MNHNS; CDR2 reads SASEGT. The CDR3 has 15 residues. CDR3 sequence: CASAPSGGATDTQYF. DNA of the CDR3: TGTGCCAGCGCACCCAGCGGGGGGGCAACAGATACGCAGTATTTT.

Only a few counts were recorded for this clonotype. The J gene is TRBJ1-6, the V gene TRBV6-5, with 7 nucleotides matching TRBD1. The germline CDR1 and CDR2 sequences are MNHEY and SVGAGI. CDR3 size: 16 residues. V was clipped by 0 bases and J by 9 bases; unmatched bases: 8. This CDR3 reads CASSYSKAGGGSPLHF. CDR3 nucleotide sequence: TGTGCCAGCAGTTACTCGAAGGCAGGGGGTGGTTCACCCCTCCACTTT.

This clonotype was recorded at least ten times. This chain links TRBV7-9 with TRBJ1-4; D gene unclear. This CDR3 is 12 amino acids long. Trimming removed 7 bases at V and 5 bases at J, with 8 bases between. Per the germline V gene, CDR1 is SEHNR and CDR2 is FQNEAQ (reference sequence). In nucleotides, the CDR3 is TGTGCCAGCACCCGTTTCAATGAAAAACTGTTTTTT. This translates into CASTRFNEKLFF.

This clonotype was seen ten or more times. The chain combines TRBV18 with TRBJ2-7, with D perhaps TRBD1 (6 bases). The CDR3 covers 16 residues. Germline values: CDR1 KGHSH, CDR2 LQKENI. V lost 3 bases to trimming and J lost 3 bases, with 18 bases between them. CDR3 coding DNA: TGTGCCAGCTCACCTTTCCTCTCGCAGGGGTTCTACGAGCAGTACTTC. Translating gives CASSPFLSQGFYEQYF.

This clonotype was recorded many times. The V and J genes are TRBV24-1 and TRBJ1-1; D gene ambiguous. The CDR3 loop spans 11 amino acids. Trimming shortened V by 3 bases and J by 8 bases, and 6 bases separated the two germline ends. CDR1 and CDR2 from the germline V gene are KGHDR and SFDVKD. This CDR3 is CATSDGVEAFF. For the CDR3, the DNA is TGTGCCACCAGTGATGGAGTGGAAGCTTTCTTT.

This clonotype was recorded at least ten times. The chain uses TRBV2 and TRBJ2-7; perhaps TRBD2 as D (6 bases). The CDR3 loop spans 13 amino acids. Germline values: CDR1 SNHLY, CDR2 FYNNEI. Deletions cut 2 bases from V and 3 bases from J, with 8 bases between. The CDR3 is CASSEIGGYEQYV. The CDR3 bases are TGTGCCAGCAGTGAAATCGGGGGCTACGAGCAGTACGTC.

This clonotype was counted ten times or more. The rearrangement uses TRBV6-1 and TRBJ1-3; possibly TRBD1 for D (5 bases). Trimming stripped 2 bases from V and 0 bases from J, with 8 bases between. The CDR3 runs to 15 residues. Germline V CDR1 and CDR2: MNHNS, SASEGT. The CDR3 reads CASSEMGDSGNTIYF. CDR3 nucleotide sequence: TGTGCCAGCAGTGAAATGGGGGACTCTGGAAACACCATATATTTT.

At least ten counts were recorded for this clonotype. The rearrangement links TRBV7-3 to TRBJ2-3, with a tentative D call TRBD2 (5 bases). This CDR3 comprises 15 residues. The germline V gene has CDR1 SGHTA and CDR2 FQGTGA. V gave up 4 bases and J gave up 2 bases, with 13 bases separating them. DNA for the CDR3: TGTGCCAGCAGCTCCGGGAATCCATACACAGATACGCAGTATTTT. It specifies CASSSGNPYTDTQYF.

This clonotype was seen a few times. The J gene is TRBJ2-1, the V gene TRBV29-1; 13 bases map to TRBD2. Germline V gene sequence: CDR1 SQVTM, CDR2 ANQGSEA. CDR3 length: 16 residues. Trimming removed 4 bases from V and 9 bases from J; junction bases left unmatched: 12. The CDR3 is CSVAHTSGGAQSEQFF. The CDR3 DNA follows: TGCAGCGTTGCCCATACTAGCGGGGGGGCCCAGAGTGAGCAGTTCTTC.